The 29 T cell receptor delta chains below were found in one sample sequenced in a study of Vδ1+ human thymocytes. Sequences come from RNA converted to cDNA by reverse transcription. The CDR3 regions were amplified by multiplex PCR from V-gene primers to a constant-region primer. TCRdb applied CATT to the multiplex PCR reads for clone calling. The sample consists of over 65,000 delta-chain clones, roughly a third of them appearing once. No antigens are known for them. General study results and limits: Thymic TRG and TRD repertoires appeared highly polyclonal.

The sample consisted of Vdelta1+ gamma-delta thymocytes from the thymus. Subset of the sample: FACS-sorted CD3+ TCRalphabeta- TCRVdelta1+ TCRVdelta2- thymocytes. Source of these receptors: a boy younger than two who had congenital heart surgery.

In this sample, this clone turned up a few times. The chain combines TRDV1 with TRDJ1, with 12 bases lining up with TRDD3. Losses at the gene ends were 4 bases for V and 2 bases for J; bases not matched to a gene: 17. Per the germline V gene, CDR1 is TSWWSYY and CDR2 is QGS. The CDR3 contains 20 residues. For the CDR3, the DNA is TGTGCTCTTGGGGCCGCAGTTCCGTACTGGGGGATACCTCGGACCGATAAACTCATCTTT. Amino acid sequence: CALGAAVPYWGIPRTDKLIF.

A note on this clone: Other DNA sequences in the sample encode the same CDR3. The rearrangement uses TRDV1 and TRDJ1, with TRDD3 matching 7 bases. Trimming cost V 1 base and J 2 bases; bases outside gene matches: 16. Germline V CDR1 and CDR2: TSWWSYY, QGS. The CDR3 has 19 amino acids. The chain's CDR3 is CALGERAAVADTRTDKLIF. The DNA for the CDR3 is TGTGCTCTTGGGGAACGAGCCGCCGTTGCGGATACGCGTACCGATAAACTCATCTTT.

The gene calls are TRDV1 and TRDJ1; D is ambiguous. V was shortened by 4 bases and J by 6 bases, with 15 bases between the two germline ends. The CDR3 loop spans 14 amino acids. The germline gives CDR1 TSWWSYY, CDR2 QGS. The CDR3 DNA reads TGTGCTCTTGGGGGTTTGCGCTCGGTGCATAAACTCATCTTT. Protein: CALGGLRSVHKLIF.

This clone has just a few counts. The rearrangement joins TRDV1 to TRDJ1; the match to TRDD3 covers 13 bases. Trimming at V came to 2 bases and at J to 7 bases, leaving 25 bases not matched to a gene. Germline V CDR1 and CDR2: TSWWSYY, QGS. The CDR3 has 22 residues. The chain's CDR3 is CALGEGGLLKASYWGIRFKLIF. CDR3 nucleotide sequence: TGTGCTCTTGGGGAAGGAGGCCTTCTCAAAGCCTCGTACTGGGGGATACGCTTTAAACTCATCTTT.

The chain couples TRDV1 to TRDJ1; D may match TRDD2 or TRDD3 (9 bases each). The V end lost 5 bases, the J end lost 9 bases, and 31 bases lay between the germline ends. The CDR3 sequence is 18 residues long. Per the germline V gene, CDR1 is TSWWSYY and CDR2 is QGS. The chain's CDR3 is CALGSPRLPTNWGTELIF. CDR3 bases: TGTGCTCTTGGGAGCCCCCGCCTTCCTACGAACTGGGGGACAGAACTCATCTTT.

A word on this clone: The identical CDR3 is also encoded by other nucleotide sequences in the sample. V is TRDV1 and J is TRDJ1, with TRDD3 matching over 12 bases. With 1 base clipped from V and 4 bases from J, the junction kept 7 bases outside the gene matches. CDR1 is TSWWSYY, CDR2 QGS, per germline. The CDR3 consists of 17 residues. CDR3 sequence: CALGERRTGGYHDKLIF. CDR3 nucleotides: TGTGCTCTTGGGGAACGGCGGACTGGGGGATACCACGATAAACTCATCTTT.

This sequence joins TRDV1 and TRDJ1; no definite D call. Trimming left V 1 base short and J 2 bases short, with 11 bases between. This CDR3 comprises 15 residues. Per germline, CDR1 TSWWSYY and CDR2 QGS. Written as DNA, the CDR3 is TGTGCTCTTGGGGAACGTCGTACTATGACCGATAAACTCATCTTT. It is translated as CALGERRTMTDKLIF.

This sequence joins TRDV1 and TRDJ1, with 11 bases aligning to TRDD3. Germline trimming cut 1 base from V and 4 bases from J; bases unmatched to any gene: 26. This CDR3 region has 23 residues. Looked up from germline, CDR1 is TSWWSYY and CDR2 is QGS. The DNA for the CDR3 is TGTGCTCTTGGGGAACGGTGGACACTTCCAACGTACTGGGGGATAAGGAGCGGCGATAAACTCATCTTT. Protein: CALGERWTLPTYWGIRSGDKLIF.

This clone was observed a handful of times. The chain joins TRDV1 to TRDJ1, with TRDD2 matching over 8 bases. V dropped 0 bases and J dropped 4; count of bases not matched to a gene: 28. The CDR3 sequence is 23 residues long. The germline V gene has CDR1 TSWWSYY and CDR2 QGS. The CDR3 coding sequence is TGTGCTCTTGGGGAACTTTCGGATTTACTTCCTACGTTCCTCCCCGGTGGTGGCGATAAACTCATCTTT. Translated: CALGELSDLLPTFLPGGGDKLIF.

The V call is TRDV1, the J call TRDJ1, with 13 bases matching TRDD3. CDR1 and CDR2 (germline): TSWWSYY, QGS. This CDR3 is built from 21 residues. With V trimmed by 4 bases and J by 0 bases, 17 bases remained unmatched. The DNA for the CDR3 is TGTGCTCTTGGGGTCCCCGGGGACTGGGGGATACGCGTATCGTACACCGATAAACTCATCTTT. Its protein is CALGVPGDWGIRVSYTDKLIF.

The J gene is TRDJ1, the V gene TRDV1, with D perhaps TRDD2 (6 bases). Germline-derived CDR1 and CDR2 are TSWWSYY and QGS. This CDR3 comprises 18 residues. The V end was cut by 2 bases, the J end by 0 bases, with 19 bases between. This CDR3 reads CALGENPFPHPYTDKLIF. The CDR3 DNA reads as TGTGCTCTTGGGGAAAACCCCTTCCCGCACCCGTACACCGATAAACTCATCTTT.

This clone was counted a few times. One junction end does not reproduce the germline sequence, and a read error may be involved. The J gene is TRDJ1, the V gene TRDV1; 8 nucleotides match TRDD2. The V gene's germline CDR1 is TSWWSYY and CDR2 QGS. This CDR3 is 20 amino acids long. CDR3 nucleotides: TGTGCTCTTGGGTCCTTCCACTTCCTACCTGGTACTTGGTTGCCCGACAAACTCATCTTT. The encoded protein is CALGSFHFLPGTWLPDKLIF.

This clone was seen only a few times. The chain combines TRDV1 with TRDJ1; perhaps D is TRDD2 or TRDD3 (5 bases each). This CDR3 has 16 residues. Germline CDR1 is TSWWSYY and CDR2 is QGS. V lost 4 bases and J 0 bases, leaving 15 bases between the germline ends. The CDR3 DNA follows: TGTGCTCTTGGGGCCCCTTCTCGGGGGGACACCGATAAACTCATCTTT. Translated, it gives CALGAPSRGDTDKLIF.

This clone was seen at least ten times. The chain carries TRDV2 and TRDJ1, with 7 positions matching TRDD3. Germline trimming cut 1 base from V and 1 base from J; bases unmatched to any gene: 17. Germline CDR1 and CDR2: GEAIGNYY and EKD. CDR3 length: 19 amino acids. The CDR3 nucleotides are TGTGCCTGTGACACATGCATGGGGGACACCTATCCCGTCACCGATAAACTCATCTTT. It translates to CACDTCMGDTYPVTDKLIF.

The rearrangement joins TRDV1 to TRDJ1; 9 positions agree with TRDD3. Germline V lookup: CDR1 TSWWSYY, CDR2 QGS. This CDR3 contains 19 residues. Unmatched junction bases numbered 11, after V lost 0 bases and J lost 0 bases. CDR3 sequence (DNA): TGTGCTCTTGGGGAACTACCGGGGATACGTCTAAAGTACACCGATAAACTCATCTTT. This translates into CALGELPGIRLKYTDKLIF.

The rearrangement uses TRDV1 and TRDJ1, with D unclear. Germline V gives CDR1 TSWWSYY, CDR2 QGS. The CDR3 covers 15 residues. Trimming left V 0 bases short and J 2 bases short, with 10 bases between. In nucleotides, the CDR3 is TGTGCTCTTGGGGAACTCTCCATAAGGACCGATAAACTCATCTTT. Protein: CALGELSIRTDKLIF.

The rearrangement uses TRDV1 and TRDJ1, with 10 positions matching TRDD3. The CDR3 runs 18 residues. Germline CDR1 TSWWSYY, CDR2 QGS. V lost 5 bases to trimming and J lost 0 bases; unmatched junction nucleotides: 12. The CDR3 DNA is TGTGCTCTTGGGCCTTTTTCTCGTACTGGGGGATACACCGATAAACTCATCTTT. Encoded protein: CALGPFSRTGGYTDKLIF.

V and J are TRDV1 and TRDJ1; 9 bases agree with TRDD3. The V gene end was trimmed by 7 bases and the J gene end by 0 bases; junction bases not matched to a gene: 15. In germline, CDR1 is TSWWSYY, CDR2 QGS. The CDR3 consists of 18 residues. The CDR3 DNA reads TGTGCTCTTGAGCCTTCCCCGTACTGGGGGAATTACACCGATAAACTCATCTTT. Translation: CALEPSPYWGNYTDKLIF.

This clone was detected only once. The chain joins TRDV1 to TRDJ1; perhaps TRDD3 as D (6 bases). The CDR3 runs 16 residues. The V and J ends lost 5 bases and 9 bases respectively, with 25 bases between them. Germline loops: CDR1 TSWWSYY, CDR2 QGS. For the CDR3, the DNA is TGTGCTCTTGGGCCTCTCCCCCGTGGGGGGGACTTAGAACTCATCTTT. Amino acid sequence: CALGPLPRGGDLELIF.

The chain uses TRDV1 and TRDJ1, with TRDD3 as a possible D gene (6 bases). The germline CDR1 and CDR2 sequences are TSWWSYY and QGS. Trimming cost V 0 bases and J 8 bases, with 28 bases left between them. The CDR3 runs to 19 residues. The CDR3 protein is CALGELAHLLPRGTSKLIF. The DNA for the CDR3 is TGTGCTCTTGGGGAACTAGCGCACTTACTTCCCCGGGGGACGTCCAAACTCATCTTT.

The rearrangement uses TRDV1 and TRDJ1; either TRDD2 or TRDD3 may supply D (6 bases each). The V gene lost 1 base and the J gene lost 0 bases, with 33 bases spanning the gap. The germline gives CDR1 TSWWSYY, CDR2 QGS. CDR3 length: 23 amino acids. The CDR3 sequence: CALGEPKTFRGTPDKKYTDKLIF. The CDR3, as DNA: TGTGCTCTTGGGGAACCGAAGACCTTCCGGGGGACGCCCGATAAAAAGTACACCGATAAACTCATCTTT.

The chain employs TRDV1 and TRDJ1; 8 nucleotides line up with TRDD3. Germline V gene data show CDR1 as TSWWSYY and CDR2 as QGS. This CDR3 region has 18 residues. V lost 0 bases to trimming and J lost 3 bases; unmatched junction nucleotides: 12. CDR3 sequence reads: CALGELLSGGLYADKLIF. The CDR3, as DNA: TGTGCTCTTGGGGAACTTCTTTCTGGGGGACTGTACGCCGATAAACTCATCTTT.

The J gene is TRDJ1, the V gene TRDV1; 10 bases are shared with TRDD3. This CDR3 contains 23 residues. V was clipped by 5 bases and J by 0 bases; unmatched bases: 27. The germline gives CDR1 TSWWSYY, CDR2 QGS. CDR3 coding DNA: TGTGCTCTTGGGAATCCGACCTACTTCTGGATGGACTGGGGGATCCTGTACACCGATAAACTCATCTTT. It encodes CALGNPTYFWMDWGILYTDKLIF.

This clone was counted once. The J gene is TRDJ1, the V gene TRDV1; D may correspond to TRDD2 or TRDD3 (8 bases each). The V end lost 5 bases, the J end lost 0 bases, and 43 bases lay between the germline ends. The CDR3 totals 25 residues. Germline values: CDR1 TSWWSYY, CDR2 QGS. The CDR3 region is CALGPKASSYRLANWGPTYTDKLIF. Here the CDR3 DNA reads TGTGCTCTTGGGCCAAAGGCGTCTTCCTACCGGTTGGCGAACTGGGGGCCAACGTACACCGATAAACTCATCTTT.

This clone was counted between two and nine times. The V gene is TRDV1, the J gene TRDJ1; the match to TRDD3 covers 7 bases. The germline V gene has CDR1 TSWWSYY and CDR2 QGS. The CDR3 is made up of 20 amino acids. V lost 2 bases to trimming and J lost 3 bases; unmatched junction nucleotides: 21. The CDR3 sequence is CALGEIPLYWGLRRSDKLIF. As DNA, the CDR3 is TGTGCTCTTGGGGAAATTCCCCTTTACTGGGGATTACGAAGGTCCGATAAACTCATCTTT.

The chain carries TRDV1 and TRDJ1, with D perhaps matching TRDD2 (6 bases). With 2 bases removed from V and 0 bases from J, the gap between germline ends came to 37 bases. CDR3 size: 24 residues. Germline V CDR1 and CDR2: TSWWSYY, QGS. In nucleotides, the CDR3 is TGTGCTCTTGGGGAATGTCGGGTCCTACGCAAAATCGGGATGCGCAGTAAAAACACCGATAAACTCATCTTT. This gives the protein CALGECRVLRKIGMRSKNTDKLIF.

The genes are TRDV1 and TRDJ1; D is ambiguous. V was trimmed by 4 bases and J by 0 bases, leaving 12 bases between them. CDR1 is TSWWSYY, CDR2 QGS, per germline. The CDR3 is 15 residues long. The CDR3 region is CALGVFPGDTDKLIF. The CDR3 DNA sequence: TGTGCTCTTGGGGTCTTTCCCGGGGACACCGATAAACTCATCTTT.

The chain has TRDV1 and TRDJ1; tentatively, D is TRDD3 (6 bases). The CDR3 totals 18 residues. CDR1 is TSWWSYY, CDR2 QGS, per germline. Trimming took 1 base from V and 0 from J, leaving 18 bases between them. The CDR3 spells CALGEPFSIGGNTDKLIF. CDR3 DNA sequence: TGTGCTCTTGGGGAACCATTCTCCATCGGGGGGAACACCGATAAACTCATCTTT.

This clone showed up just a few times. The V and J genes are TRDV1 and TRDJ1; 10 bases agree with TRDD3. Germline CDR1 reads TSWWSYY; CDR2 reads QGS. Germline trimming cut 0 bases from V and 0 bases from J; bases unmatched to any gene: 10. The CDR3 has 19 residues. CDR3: CALGELCTGGLGDTDKLIF. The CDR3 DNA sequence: TGTGCTCTTGGGGAACTATGCACTGGGGGATTAGGAGACACCGATAAACTCATCTTT.